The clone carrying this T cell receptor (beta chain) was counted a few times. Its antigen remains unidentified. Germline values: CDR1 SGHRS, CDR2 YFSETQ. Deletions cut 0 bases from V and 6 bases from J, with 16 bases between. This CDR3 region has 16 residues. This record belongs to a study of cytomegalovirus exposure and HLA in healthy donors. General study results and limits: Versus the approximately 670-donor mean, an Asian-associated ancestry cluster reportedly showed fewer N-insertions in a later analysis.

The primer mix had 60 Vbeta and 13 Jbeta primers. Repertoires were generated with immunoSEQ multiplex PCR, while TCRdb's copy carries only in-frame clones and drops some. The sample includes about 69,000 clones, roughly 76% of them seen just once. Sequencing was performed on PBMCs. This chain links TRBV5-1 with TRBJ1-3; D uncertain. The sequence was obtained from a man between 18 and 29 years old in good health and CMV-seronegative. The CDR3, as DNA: TGCGCCAGCAGCTTGGGAGGGATAGGATCGGAAAACACCATATATTTT. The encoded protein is CASSLGGIGSENTIYF.